Each of the 32 T cell receptor beta chains below was sequenced from the same sample in a study of long-term antiretroviral therapy in people with HIV. They ran version v3.0 of the immunoSEQ assay at survey level. TCRdb keeps only in-frame clones here, not all; method: immunoSEQ multiplex PCR. This sample yields roughly 23,000 clones, of which approximately 80% are seen a single time; 3% to 4% belongs to the top ten. The sample here was unsorted PBMCs, taken 1.9 years after starting antiretroviral therapy. Receptors originate from a woman in her fifties or sixties with HIV.

This chain joins TRBV4-2 and TRBJ2-2; no firm D call. Trimming cost V 3 bases and J 1 base, with 6 bases left between them. Per the germline V gene, CDR1 is LGHNA and CDR2 is YNFKEQ. This CDR3 spans 14 amino acids. In DNA form, the CDR3 reads TGTGCCAGCAGCCATCAGAAGAACACCGGGGAGCTGTTTTTT. The encoded protein is CASSHQKNTGELFF.

The chain joins TRBV5-5 to TRBJ2-5; 7 bases map to TRBD2. The germline gives CDR1 SGHKS, CDR2 YYEKEE (reference sequence). V gave up 5 bases and J gave up 5 bases; unmatched junction bases: 9. The CDR3 extends over 14 amino acids. CDR3 in amino acids: CASSEAGWRETQYF. The CDR3 coding sequence is TGTGCCAGCAGTGAAGCGGGGTGGAGGGAGACCCAGTACTTC.

The chain joins TRBV14 to TRBJ2-6; D remains unclear. V dropped 0 bases and J dropped 4 bases, with 16 bases sitting between them. The length of the CDR3 is 18 residues. Germline CDR1 is SGHDN and CDR2 is FVKESK. The CDR3 protein is CASSQDLGSAGGANVLTF. The CDR3 nucleotides read TGTGCCAGCAGCCAAGATCTGGGCTCGGCTGGCGGGGCCAACGTCCTGACTTTC.

This clone was seen just once. The rearrangement links TRBV7-9 to TRBJ1-1; D possibly corresponds to TRBD1 (5 bases). This CDR3 is 15 amino acids long. CDR1 is SEHNR and CDR2 is FQNEAQ in the germline V gene (reference sequence). V lost 4 bases and J 0 bases, leaving 12 bases between the germline ends. CDR3 DNA sequence: TGTGCCAGCAGCTCAACGGGACTGATGAACACTGAAGCTTTCTTT. Translated: CASSSTGLMNTEAFF.

The chain joins TRBV19 to TRBJ1-3; D might be TRBD1 (5 bases). In germline, CDR1 is LNHDA, CDR2 SQIVND (reference sequence). Trimming removed 6 bases from V and 8 bases from J, with 14 bases in between. The CDR3 consists of 13 residues. The DNA of the CDR3 is TGTGCCAGTAGCCCAGGGATTTCGGACACCATATATTTT. It encodes CASSPGISDTIYF.

This chain links TRBV27 with TRBJ2-7; a possible D gene is TRBD2 (5 bases). Looked up from germline, CDR1 is MNHEY and CDR2 is SMNVEV (reference sequence). V was clipped by 5 bases and J by 10 bases, with 15 bases between them. The CDR3 has 12 residues. CDR3 coding DNA: TGTGCCAGCAGTAAGGACTTAAATATCCAGTACTTC. Its protein product is CASSKDLNIQYF.

The genes are TRBV30 and TRBJ2-1; 15 bases line up with TRBD2. Germline trimming cut 4 bases from V and 14 bases from J; bases unmatched to any gene: 9. This CDR3 has 14 amino acids. The germline V gene encodes CDR1 GTSNPN and CDR2 SVGIG (reference sequence). The chain's CDR3 is CAWNGLAGGTTKFF. In nucleotides, the CDR3 is TGTGCCTGGAATGGACTAGCGGGGGGGACTACAAAGTTCTTC.

The chain employs TRBV2 and TRBJ2-2, with TRBD1 matching 10 bases. In germline, CDR1 is SNHLY, CDR2 FYNNEI. This CDR3 region has 15 residues. V shed 6 bases and J 7 bases; nucleotides not matched to a gene: 8. In nucleotides, the CDR3 is TGTGCCAGCAGACGAACCGGGACAGGGGTCGGGGAGCTGTTTTTT. It translates to CASRRTGTGVGELFF.

This chain joins TRBV7-2 and TRBJ1-5; possibly TRBD1 for D (5 bases). The CDR3 covers 16 residues. Trimming pared 3 bases from V and 1 base from J, leaving 13 bases between. Germline-derived CDR1 and CDR2 are SGHTA and FQGNSA. Here the CDR3 reads CASSLYNGDSNQPQHF. In nucleotides, the CDR3 is TGTGCCAGCAGCTTGTATAACGGGGACAGCAATCAGCCCCAGCATTTT.

V usage is TRBV5-1 and J usage is TRBJ2-1; 12 bases match TRBD1. This CDR3 has 19 residues. Losses at the gene ends were 3 bases for V and 6 bases for J; bases not matched to a gene: 16. CDR1 is SGHRS, CDR2 YFSETQ, per germline. The CDR3 sequence is CASSSTVPGQGAAVNEQFF. CDR3 DNA sequence: TGCGCCAGCAGCTCGACGGTCCCGGGACAGGGGGCGGCGGTCAATGAGCAGTTCTTC.

The chain employs TRBV30 and TRBJ1-2; perhaps TRBD1 as D (5 bases). Trimming took 4 bases from V and 5 from J, leaving 20 bases between them. This CDR3 is built from 15 residues. Germline CDR1 and CDR2: GTSNPN and SVGIG (reference sequence). CDR3 sequence (DNA): TGTGCCTGGAATGGAGGGGAAGGTGAGGGGTATGGCTACACCTTC. Translating it yields CAWNGGEGEGYGYTF.

The genes are TRBV4-2 and TRBJ1-3; D uncertain. The CDR3 length is 13 residues. Germline loops: CDR1 LGHNA, CDR2 YNFKEQ. V was trimmed by 0 bases and J by 4 bases, leaving 4 bases between them. The CDR3 nucleotides read TGTGCCAGCAGCCAAGATTCCGGAAACACCATATATTTT. Protein sequence: CASSQDSGNTIYF.

The CDR3 region is CASRSVHYNEQFF. In DNA, the CDR3 is TGTGCCAGCAGGTCGGTCCACTACAATGAGCAGTTCTTC. The rearrangement joins TRBV11-2 to TRBJ2-1; D is unclear. Germline CDR1 is SGHAT and CDR2 is FQNNGV. The CDR3 is made up of 13 amino acids. Trimming left V 6 bases short and J 3 bases short, with 9 bases between.

This clone showed up just once. V is TRBV19 and J is TRBJ1-1; the D gene is possibly TRBD1 (6 bases). The CDR3 totals 13 residues. Per germline, CDR1 LNHDA and CDR2 SQIVND (reference sequence). Between the trimmed V and J ends, which lost 6 bases and 1 base, there was a span of 9 bases. CDR3 in DNA: TGTGCCAGTAGACAGGGACAGAACACTGAAGCTTTCTTT. Its protein is CASRQGQNTEAFF.

V is TRBV7-9 and J is TRBJ2-2, with D maybe TRBD2 (7 bases). CDR1 is SEHNR and CDR2 is FQNEAQ in the germline V gene (reference sequence). The CDR3 runs 17 residues. V lost 5 bases, J lost 0 bases, and 16 bases lay in between. The CDR3: CASSPSPGGPNTGELFF. The CDR3 DNA reads as TGTGCCAGCAGCCCCTCACCGGGGGGCCCGAACACCGGGGAGCTGTTTTTT.

The chain combines TRBV2 with TRBJ1-2; a weak D match, TRBD1 (5 bases). V lost 8 bases, J lost 3 bases, and 16 bases lay in between. The CDR3 runs 14 residues. Looked up from germline, CDR1 is SNHLY and CDR2 is FYNNEI. CDR3 sequence (DNA): TGTGCCAGCGGGGAGCGGGGGAGGGACTATGGCTACACCTTC. Its protein is CASGERGRDYGYTF.

The sample holds one count of this clone. The rearrangement uses TRBV27 and TRBJ1-2; TRBD1 matches 10 bases. The CDR3 spans 14 residues. CDR1 is MNHEY, CDR2 SMNVEV, per germline (reference sequence). Trimming cost V 3 bases and J 9 bases; bases outside gene matches: 7. The CDR3 DNA reads TGTGCCAGCAGTTTGACAGGGGGCGCGATCCGCTACACCTTC. Protein sequence: CASSLTGGAIRYTF.

The chain combines TRBV2 with TRBJ2-3; the match to TRBD2 covers 7 bases. The CDR3 has 14 residues. The germline gives CDR1 SNHLY, CDR2 FYNNEI. Losses at the gene ends were 7 bases for V and 2 bases for J; bases not matched to a gene: 6. This CDR3 is CASTAGLTTDTQYF. The CDR3 DNA reads as TGTGCCAGCACAGCGGGACTAACCACAGATACGCAGTATTTT.

J is TRBJ1-5 and V is TRBV6-1, with 10 bases lining up with TRBD1. Unmatched junction bases numbered 3, after V lost 3 bases and J lost 7 bases. The CDR3 is made up of 14 amino acids. Germline V gene lookup returns CDR1 MNHNS and CDR2 SASEGT. The CDR3 loop reads CASSDRDRGQPQHF. The CDR3 nucleotides are TGTGCCAGCAGTGACCGGGACAGGGGACAGCCCCAGCATTTT.

V usage is TRBV5-1 and J usage is TRBJ1-2; TRBD1 is a possible D gene (6 bases). The germline V gene encodes CDR1 SGHRS and CDR2 YFSETQ. The V end lost 4 bases, the J end lost 8 bases, and 18 bases lay between the germline ends. The CDR3 has 14 residues. In DNA, the CDR3 is TGCGCCAGCAGCGCCACAGGGTTCCGTGAAGGCTACACCTTC. Encoded protein: CASSATGFREGYTF. Using reference TRBV5-1 and TRBJ1-2 for the parts outside the CDR3, the full variable domain is KAGVTQTPRYLIKTRGQQVTLSCSPISGHRSVSWYQQTPGQGLQFLFEYFSETQRNKGNFPGRFSGRQFSNSRSEMNVSTLELGDSALYLCASSATGFREGYTFGSGTRLTVV.

The chain recombines TRBV7-9 with TRBJ1-1; no definite D call. The CDR3 has 15 amino acids. Trimming removed 5 bases from V and 1 base from J, with 14 bases in between. Germline V gene lookup returns CDR1 SEHNR and CDR2 FQNEAQ (reference sequence). The CDR3 bases are TGTGCCAGCAGCCCCGATAGGGCGGGGAACACTGAAGCTTTCTTT. It encodes CASSPDRAGNTEAFF.

The chain employs TRBV5-1 and TRBJ2-7; 7 bases match TRBD1. The J segment lost 4 bases and the V segment lost 4 bases, leaving 8 bases of the junction unmatched. The germline V gene has CDR1 SGHRS and CDR2 YFSETQ. The CDR3 covers 14 residues. CDR3 sequence (DNA): TGCGCCAGCAGCCAAACGACAGGGTTGTACGAGCAGTACTTC. Translation: CASSQTTGLYEQYF.

This chain connects TRBV6-1 to TRBJ2-5, with 10 bases fitting TRBD1. The V gene's germline CDR1 is MNHNS and CDR2 SASEGT. V gave up 4 bases and J gave up 3 bases; unmatched junction bases: 5. CDR3 length equals 15 residues. In nucleotides, the CDR3 is TGTGCCAGCAGTGGCTGGGACAGGGGAAAAGAGACCCAGTACTTC. Translating it yields CASSGWDRGKETQYF.

This chain links TRBV7-3 with TRBJ2-7; TRBD1 might be the D (5 bases). The CDR3 sequence is 18 residues long. The V gene lost 4 bases and the J gene lost 0 bases, with 22 bases spanning the gap. CDR1 and CDR2 from the germline V gene are SGHTA and FQGTGA. The CDR3, as DNA: TGTGCCAGCAGCTCTACTGTCTGTATCTGCGACAGCTCCTACGAGCAGTACTTC. Translated: CASSSTVCICDSSYEQYF.

The V gene is TRBV4-3, the J gene TRBJ1-1, with unresolved D. The V end was cut by 0 bases, the J end by 6 bases, with 14 bases between. Germline V lookup: CDR1 LGHNA, CDR2 YSLEER. The CDR3 spans 15 residues. Written as DNA, the CDR3 is TGCGCCAGCAGCCAAGACAGTATTCGGGCAGCTGAAGCTTTCTTT. Translation gives CASSQDSIRAAEAFF.

This sequence joins TRBV20-1 and TRBJ2-5; D unclear. CDR3 length: 11 residues. The V end lost 6 bases, the J end lost 7 bases, and 12 bases lay between the germline ends. The germline V gene has CDR1 DFQATT and CDR2 SNEGSKA (reference sequence). The CDR3 loop reads CSATTVVTQYF. DNA of the CDR3: TGCAGTGCGACCACCGTGGTGACCCAGTACTTC.

The chain joins TRBV30 to TRBJ1-5; possibly TRBD1 for D (5 bases). Looked up from germline, CDR1 is GTSNPN and CDR2 is SVGIG (reference sequence). This CDR3 has 13 residues. With 2 bases removed from V and 3 bases from J, the gap between germline ends came to 8 bases. The CDR3 sequence: CAWSRQNNQPQHF. The CDR3 DNA sequence: TGTGCCTGGAGTCGACAGAACAATCAGCCCCAGCATTTT. Full variable domain (outside the CDR3, taken from reference TRBV30 and TRBJ1-5): SQTIHQWPATLVQPVGSPLSLECTVEGTSNPNLYWYRQAAGRGLQLLFYSVGIGQISSEVPQNLSASRPQDRQFILSSKKLLLSDSGFYLCAWSRQNNQPQHFGDGTRLSIL.

The rearrangement joins TRBV2 to TRBJ2-5; D is uncertain. CDR3 length equals 13 residues. The V end lost 1 base, the J end lost 6 bases, and 9 bases lay between the germline ends. Germline CDR1 and CDR2: SNHLY and FYNNEI. The CDR3 DNA reads TGTGCCAGCAGTGAAGGGACCCCAAAGACCCAGTACTTC. Its translation is CASSEGTPKTQYF.

The gene calls are TRBV4-3 and TRBJ1-1, with unresolved D. This CDR3 region has 13 residues. Trimming stripped 4 bases from V and 4 bases from J, with 10 bases between. Per the germline V gene, CDR1 is LGHNA and CDR2 is YSLEER. In DNA form, the CDR3 reads TGCGCCAGCAGCCGAATAGTGGGCACTGAAGCTTTCTTT. Amino acids: CASSRIVGTEAFF.

V and J are TRBV25-1 and TRBJ2-3, with D tentatively TRBD1 (5 bases). Per the germline V gene, CDR1 is MGHDK and CDR2 is SYGVNS. Trimming took off 6 bases at V and 2 bases at J, with 15 bases between the two ends. The CDR3 extends over 15 amino acids. The CDR3 DNA follows: TGTGCCAGCAGCCTCCAGGGCAGGGTCACAGATACGCAGTATTTT. Amino acids: CASSLQGRVTDTQYF.

The chain uses TRBV7-3 and TRBJ2-1; 12 bases fit TRBD2. Trimming cost V 4 bases and J 10 bases; bases outside gene matches: 2. Germline CDR1 and CDR2: SGHTA and FQGTGA. CDR3 length: 13 amino acids. The CDR3 sequence: CASSSGLAGEQFF. The CDR3 DNA follows: TGTGCCAGCAGCTCAGGACTAGCGGGGGAGCAGTTCTTC.

J is TRBJ2-7 and V is TRBV6-5; D remains unclear. In germline, CDR1 is MNHEY, CDR2 SVGAGI. The CDR3 has 14 amino acids. The ends were cut back, 6 bases at V and 4 bases at J, with 16 bases in the middle. The CDR3 bases are TGTGCCAGCAGACGCAAAAGGGAACTGTACGAGCAGTACTTC. It yields the protein CASRRKRELYEQYF.